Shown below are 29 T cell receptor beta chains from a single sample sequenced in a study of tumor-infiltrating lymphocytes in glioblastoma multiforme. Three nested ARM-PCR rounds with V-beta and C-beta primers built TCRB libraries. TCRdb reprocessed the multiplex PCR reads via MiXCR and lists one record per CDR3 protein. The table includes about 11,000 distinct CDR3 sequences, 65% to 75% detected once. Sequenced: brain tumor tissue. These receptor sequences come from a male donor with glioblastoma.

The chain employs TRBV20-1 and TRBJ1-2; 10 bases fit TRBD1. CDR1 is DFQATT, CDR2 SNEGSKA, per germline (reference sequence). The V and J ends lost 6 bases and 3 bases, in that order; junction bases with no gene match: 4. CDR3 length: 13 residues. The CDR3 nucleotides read TGCAGTGCAGGGGACAGGGGAGACTATGGCTACACCTTC. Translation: CSAGDRGDYGYTF.

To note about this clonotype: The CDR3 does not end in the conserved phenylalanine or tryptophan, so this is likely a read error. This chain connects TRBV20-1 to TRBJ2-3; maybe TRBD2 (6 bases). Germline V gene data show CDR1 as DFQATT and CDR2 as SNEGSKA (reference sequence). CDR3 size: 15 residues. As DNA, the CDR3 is TGCGGTGCTAGACGGGACTCTAGGGCCACAGATACGCAGTATCTT. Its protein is CGARRDSRATDTQYL.

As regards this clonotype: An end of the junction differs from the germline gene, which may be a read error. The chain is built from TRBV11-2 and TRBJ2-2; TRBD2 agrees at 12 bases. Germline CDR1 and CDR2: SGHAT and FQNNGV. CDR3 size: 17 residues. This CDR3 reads CANSSTSGGISTGELFF. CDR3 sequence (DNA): TGTGCCAACAGTTCGACTAGCGGGGGAATAAGCACCGGGGAGCTTTTTTTT.

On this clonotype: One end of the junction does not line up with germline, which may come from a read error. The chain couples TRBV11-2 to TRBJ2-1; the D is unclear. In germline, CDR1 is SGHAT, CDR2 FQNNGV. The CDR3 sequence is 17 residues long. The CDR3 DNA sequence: TGTGCCAGCAGCTTGGCAGTAAGGTGGCCTTCGCGCAATGAGCGGTTCTTC. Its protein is CASSLAVRWPSRNERFF.

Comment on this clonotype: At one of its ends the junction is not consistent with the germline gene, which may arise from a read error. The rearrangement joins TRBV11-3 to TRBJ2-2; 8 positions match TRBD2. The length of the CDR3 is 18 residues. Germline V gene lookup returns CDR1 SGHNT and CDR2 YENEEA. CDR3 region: CASSTTSRLALETGGLFF. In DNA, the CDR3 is TGTGCCAGCAGCACCACCTCCAGACTAGCGCTAGAAACCGGGGGGCTGTTTTTT.

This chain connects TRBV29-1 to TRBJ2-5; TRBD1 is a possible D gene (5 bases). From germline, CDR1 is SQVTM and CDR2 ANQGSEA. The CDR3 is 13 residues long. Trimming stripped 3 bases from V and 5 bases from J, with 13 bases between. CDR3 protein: CSVDRVVRETQYF. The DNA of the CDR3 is TGCAGCGTTGACAGGGTAGTCAGGGAGACCCAGTACTTC. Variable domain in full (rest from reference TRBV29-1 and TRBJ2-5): SAVISQKPSRDICQRGTSLTIQCQVDSQVTMMFWYRQQPGQSLTLIATANQGSEATYESGFVIDKFPISRPNLTFSTLTVSNMSPEDSSIYLCSVDRVVRETQYFGPGTRLLVL.

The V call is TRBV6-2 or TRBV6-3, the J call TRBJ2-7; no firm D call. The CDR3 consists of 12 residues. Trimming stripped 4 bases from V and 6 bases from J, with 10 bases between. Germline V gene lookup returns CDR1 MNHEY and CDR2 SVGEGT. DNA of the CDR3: TGTGCCAGCAGTTTCACGAGAGGCGAGCAGTACTTC. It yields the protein CASSFTRGEQYF.

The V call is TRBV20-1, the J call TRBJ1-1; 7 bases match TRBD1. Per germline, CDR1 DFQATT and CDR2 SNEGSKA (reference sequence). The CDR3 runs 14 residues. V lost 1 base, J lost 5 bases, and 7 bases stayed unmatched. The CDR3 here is CSARVRGERTEAFF. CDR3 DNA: TGCAGTGCTAGAGTCAGGGGGGAAAGGACTGAAGCTTTCTTT.

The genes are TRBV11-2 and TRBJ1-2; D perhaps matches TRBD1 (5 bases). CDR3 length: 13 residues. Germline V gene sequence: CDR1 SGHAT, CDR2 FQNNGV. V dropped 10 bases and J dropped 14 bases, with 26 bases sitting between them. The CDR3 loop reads CANGIDRGSPLTF. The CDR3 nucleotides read TGTGCCAACGGCATCGACCGGGGCTCCCCTCTAACCTTC.

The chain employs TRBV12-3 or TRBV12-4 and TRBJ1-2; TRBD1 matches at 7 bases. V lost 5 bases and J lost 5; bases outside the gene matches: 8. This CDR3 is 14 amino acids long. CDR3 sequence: CASSGYRDRYGYTF. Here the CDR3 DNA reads TGTGCCAGCAGTGGATACCGGGACAGATATGGCTACACCTTC.

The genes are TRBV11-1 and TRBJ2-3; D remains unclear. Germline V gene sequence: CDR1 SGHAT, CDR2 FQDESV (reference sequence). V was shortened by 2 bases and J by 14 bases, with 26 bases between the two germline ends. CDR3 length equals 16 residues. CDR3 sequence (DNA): TGTGCCAGCAGCTTATCTGGCCTATTTGGCACAGATAAGCGGTATTTT. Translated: CASSLSGLFGTDKRYF.

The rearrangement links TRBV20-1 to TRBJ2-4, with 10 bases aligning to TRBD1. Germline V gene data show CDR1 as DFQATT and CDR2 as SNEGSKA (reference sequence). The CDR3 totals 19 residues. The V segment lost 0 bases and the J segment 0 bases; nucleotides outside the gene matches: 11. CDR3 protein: CSARDLDRGILKAKNIQYF. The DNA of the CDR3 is TGCAGTGCTAGAGACTTGGACAGGGGGATTCTGAAAGCCAAAAACATTCAGTACTTC.

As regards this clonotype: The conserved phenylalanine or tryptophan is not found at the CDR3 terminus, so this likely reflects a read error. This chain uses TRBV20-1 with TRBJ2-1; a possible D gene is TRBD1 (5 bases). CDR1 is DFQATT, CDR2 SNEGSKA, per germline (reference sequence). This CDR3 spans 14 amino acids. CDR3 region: CSSRDEAGLYEQFL. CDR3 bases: TGCAGTTCTAGAGATGAGGCAGGGCTATATGAGCAGTTCCTC.

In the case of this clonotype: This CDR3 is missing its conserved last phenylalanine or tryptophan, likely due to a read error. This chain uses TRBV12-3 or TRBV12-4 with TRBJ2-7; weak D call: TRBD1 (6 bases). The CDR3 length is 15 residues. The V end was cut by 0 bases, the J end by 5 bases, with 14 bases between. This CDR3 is CASSLAGNRANEQYL. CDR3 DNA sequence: TGTGCCAGCAGTTTAGCGGGGAACAGGGCCAACGAGCAGTACCTC.

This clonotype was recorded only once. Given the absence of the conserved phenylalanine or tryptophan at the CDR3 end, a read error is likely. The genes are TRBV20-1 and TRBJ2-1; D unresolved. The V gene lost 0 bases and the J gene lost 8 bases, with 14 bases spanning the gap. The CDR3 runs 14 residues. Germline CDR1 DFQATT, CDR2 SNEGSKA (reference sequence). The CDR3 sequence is CSARDGEGLYEQFY. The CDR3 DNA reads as TGCAGTGCTAGAGATGGGGAAGGGCTGTATGAGCAGTTCTAC.

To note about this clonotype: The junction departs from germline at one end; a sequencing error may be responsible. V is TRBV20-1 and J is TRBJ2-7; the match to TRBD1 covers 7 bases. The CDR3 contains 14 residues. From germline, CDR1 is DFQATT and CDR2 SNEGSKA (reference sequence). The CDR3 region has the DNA TGCAGTGCACCGATTACAGGGGCTTCCTACGTGCAGTACTTC. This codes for CSAPITGASYVQYF.

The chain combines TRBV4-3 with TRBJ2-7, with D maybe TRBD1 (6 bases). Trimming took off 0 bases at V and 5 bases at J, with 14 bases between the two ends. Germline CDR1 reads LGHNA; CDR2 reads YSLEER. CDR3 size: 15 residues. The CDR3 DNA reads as TGCGCCAGCAGCCAAGACTACAGGGAGCGGAACGAGCAGTACTTC. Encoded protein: CASSQDYRERNEQYF.

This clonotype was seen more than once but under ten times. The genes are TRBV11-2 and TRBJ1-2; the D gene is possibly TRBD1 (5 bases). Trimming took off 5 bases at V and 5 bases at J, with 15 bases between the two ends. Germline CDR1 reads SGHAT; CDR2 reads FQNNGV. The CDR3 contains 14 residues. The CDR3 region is CASSPGPLAYGYTF. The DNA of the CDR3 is TGTGCCAGCAGCCCGGGACCGCTCGCTTATGGCTACACCTTC. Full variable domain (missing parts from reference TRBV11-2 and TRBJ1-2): EAGVAQSPRYKIIEKRQSVAFWCNPISGHATLYWYQQILGQGPKLLIQFQNNGVVDDSQLPKDRFSAERLKGVDSTLKIQPAKLEDSAVYLCASSPGPLAYGYTFGSGTRLTVV.

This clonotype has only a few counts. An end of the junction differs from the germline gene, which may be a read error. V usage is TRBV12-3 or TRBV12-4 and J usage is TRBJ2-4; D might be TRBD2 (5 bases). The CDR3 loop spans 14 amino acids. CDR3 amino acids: CASRTKRENGIQHF. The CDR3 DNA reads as TGTGCCAGCAGAACAAAAAGGGAGAACGGTATTCAGCACTTC.

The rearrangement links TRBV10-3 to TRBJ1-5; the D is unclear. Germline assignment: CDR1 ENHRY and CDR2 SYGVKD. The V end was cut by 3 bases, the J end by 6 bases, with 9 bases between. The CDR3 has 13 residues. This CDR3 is CAISEQTSQPQHF. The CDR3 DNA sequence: TGTGCCATCAGTGAACAGACGTCTCAGCCCCAGCATTTT.

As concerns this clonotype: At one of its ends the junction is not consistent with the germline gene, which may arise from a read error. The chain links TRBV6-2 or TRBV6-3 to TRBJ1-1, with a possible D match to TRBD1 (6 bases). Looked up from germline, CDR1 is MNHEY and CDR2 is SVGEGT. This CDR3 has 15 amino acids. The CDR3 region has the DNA TGTGCCAGCAATGACTCGGGGAGGTGGGACACTGATGCTTTCTTT. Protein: CASNDSGRWDTDAFF.

The CDR3 loop is CASSLVVGMQETQYF. For the CDR3, the DNA is TGTGCCAGCAGCTTAGTAGTGGGCATGCAAGAGACCCAGTACTTC. This chain links TRBV11-2 with TRBJ2-5, with D hard to call. Looked up from germline, CDR1 is SGHAT and CDR2 is FQNNGV. Between the trimmed V and J ends, which lost 1 base and 2 bases, there was a span of 11 bases. The CDR3 has 15 amino acids.

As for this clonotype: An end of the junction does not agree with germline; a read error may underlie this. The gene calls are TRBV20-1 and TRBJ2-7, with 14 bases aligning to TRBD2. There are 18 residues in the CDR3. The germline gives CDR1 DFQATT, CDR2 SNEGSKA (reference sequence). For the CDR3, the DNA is TGCAATGCTAGAGTCCAAGTTGGACTAGCGGGAGGATTTTACGAGCAATACTTC. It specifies CNARVQVGLAGGFYEQYF.

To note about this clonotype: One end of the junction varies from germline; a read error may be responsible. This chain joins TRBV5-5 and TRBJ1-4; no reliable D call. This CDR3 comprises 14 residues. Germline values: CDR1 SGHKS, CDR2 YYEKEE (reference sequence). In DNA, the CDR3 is TGTGCCAGCAGCTCAACAGCAACTAATGAAGAACTGTTTTTT. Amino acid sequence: CASSSTATNEELFF.

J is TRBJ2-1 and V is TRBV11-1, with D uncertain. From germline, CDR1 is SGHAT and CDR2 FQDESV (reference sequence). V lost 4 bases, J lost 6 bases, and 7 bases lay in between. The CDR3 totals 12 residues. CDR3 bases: TGTGCCAGCAGCTCAGACACCAATGAGCAGTTCTTC. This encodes CASSSDTNEQFF.

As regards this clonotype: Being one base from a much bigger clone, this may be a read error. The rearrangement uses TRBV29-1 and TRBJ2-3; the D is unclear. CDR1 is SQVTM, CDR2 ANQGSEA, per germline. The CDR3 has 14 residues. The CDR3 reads CSADPLRHTDAQYF. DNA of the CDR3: TGCAGCGCCGACCCCCTAAGACACACAGATGCGCAGTATTTT.

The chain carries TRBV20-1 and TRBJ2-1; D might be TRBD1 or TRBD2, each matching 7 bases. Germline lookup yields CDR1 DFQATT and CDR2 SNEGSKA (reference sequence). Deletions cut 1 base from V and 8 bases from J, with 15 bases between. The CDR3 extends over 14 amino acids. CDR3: CSARVGTTGDEQFF. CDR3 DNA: TGCAGTGCTAGAGTAGGGACTACAGGGGATGAGCAGTTCTTC.

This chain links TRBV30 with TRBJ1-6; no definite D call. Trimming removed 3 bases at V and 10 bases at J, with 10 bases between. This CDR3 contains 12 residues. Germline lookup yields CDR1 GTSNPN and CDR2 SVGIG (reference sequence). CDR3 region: CAWRRLGSPLHF. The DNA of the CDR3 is TGTGCCTGGAGGAGGCTTGGGTCACCCCTCCACTTT.

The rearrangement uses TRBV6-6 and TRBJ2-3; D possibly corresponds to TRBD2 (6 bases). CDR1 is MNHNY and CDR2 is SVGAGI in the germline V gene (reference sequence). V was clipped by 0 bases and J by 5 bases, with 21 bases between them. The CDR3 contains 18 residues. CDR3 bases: TGTGCCAGCAGTTACTCACGTACTAGCTTTACACTCATAGATACGCAGTATTTT. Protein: CASSYSRTSFTLIDTQYF.